This T cell receptor (beta chain) is from a study of identical twins. From the 5' RACE reads, TCRdb called clonotypes with MiXCR, one entry per CDR3 protein. Of 270,000 or so distinct CDR3 sequences in the sample, around 8.8% were seen once. Trimming pared 1 base from V and 7 bases from J, leaving 14 bases between. The CDR3 has 15 amino acids. This clonotype was counted ten times or more. This same sample was also taken into another study, of yellow fever vaccine responses in identical twins.

Specimen: CD8+ T cells sorted from blood. This TCR came from a young woman in good health. V and J are TRBV12-3 or TRBV12-4 and TRBJ2-1; D remains ambiguous. CDR3 nucleotides: TGTGCCAGCAGTTTAGGGCCGGGCTCATCGAATGAGCAGTTCTTC. Encoded protein: CASSLGPGSSNEQFF.